This T cell receptor (beta chain) came from a study of regulatory T cells in long-lasting Graves disease. Whole-study context: A definition of persistent Graves' disease required over 5 years of antithyroid drugs plus positive TSH receptor antibodies.

As to time point: persistent/refractory GD, antithyroid drugs over 5 years with positive TRAb. Making the TCR library involved RNA that had been extracted from PBMCs. This clonotype was counted many times. The antigen is unknown. The CDR3 extends over 11 amino acids. V shed 8 bases and J shed 5 bases, with 13 bases lying between them. Germline V gives CDR1 DFQATT, CDR2 SNEGSKA (reference sequence). Study-wide results and caveats: Shared public clonotypes totalled a few thousand in persistent patients, compared with over 800 in new patients.

In building TCR beta libraries, iRepertoire HTBI primers were used together with Arm-PCR of CDR3 regions. TCRdb reprocessed the multiplex PCR reads with MiXCR, giving one entry per CDR3 protein. Counted here are 250,000 to 300,000 distinct CDR3 sequences, roughly a fifth occurring once; the ten biggest clones make up 56%. The sequences come from peripheral blood mononuclear cells (PBMCs), collected when the disease was refractory, from a patient treated with antithyroid drugs. The J gene is TRBJ2-7, the V gene TRBV20-1, with D perhaps matching TRBD1 or TRBD2 (5 bases each). The source is a female donor with Graves disease. The CDR3, as DNA: TGCAGTCCGATATGGGGGAACGAGCAGTACTTC. This gives the protein CSPIWGNEQYF.